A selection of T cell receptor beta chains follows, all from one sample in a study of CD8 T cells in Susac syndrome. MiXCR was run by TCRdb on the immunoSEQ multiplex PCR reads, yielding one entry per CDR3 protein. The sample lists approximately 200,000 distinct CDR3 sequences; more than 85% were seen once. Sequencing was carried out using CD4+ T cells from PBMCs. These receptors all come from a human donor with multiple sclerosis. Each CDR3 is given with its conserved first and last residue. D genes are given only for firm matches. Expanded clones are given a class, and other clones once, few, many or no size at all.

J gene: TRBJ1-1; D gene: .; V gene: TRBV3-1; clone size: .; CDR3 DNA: TGTGCCAGCAGCCGGACCCAGGGGAACACTGAAGCTTTCTTT; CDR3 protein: CASSRTQGNTEAFF
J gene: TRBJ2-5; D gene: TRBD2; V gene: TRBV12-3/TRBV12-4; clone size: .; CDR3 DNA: TGTGCCAGCGGACGACCCGGACTAGGCCAAGAGACCCAGTACTTC; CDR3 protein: CASGRPGLGQETQYF
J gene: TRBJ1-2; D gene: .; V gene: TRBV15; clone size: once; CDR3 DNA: TGTGCCACCAGCAGTATCAGGACCGCCTATGGCTACACCTTC; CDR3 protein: CATSSIRTAYGYTF
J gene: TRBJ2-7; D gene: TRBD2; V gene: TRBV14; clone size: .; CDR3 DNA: TGTGCCAGCAGCCAACGCGGGGGACCCCGTTCCGAGCAGTACTTC; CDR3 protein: CASSQRGGPRSEQYF
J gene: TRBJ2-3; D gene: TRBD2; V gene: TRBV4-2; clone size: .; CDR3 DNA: TGTGCCAGCAGCCAAGAACCGGGGAGGGCGTACACAGATACGCAGTATTTT; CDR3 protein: CASSQEPGRAYTDTQYF
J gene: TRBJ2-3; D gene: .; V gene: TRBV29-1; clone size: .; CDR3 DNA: TGCAGCGCCAACAGACAGACAAGCACAGATACGCAGTATTTT; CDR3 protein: CSANRQTSTDTQYF
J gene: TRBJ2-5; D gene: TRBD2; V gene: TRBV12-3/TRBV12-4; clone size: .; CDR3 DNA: TGTGCCAGCTCTCGACTAGCGGGGGGGGAGACCCAGTACTTC; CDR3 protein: CASSRLAGGETQYF
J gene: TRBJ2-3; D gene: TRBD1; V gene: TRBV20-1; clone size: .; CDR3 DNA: TGCAGTGCTAGAGATGTGAGGGGACAGTTCCTTGGGGATACGCAGTATTTT; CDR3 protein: CSARDVRGQFLGDTQYF
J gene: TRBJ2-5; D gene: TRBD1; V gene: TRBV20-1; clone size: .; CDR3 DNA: TGCAGTGCTAGTCGGACGGGACAGCCGGAGACCCAGTACTTC; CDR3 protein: CSASRTGQPETQYF
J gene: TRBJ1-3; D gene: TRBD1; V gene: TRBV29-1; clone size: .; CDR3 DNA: TGCAGCGCCAAACAGGGGGCATCGGGAAACACCATATATTTT; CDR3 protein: CSAKQGASGNTIYF
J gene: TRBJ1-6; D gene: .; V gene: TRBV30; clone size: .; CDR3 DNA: TGTGCCTGGAGTGTGGGGGACTATAATTCACCCCTCCACTTT; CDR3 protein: CAWSVGDYNSPLHF
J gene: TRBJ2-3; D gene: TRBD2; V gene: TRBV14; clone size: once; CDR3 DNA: TGTGCCAGCAGCCGCCGGGGGGGCCGCGCAGATACGCAGTATTTT; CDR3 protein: CASSRRGGRADTQYF
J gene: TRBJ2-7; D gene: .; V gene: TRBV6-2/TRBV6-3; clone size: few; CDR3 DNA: TGTGCCAGCAGTTACTCAGTTAGAGGGTCCTCCTACGAGCAGTACTTC; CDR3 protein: CASSYSVRGSSYEQYF
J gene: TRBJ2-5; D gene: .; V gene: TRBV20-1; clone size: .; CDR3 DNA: TGCAGTGCTATTAGGGCTGGAGAGACCCAGTACTTC; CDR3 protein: CSAIRAGETQYF
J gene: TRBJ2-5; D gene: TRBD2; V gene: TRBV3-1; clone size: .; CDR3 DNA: TGTGCCAGCAGCCAACTCCCAGCGGCGGGGGGGCAAGAGACCCAGTACTTC; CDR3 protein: CASSQLPAAGGQETQYF
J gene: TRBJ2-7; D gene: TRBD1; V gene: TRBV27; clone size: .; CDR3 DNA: TGTGCCAGCAGTCAACCGGGACAGGGCTTAGGGCAGTACTTC; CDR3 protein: CASSQPGQGLGQYF
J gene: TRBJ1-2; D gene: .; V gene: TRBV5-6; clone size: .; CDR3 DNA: TGTGCCAGCAGCTTCAGTCTTAACGTAGGCTACACCTTC; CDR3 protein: CASSFSLNVGYTF
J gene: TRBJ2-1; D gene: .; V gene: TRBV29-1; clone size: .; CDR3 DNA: TGCAGCGTCAAGACGCAGGGGCGCAGTGTCAGGCAGTTCTTC; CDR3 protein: CSVKTQGRSVRQFF
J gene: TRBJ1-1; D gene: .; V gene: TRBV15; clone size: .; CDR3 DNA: TGTGCCACCAGCGGAGACGGGGGTGAAGCTTTCTTT; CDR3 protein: CATSGDGGEAFF
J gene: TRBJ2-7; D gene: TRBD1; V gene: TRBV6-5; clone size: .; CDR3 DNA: TGTGCCAGCAGGGGAACAGGGGTAGTTGACGAGCAGTACTTC; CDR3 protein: CASRGTGVVDEQYF
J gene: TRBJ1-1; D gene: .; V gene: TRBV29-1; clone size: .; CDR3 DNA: TGCAGCGTTGAAGTGTCCGGGGCCACTGAAGCTTTCTTT; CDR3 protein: CSVEVSGATEAFF
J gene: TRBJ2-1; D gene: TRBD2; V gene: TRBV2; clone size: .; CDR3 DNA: TGTGCCAGCACGATTGGACTAGCAAGCAATGAGCAGTTCTTC; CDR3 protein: CASTIGLASNEQFF
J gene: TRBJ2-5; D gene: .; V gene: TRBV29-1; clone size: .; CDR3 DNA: TGCAGCGTTGAGTACCAGGGGGAGACCCAGTACTTC; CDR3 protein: CSVEYQGETQYF
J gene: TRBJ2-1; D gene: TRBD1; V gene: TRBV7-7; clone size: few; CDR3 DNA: TGTGCTAGCAGCTTAGGGACAGTGGGCAATGAGCAGTTCTTC; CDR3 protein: CASSLGTVGNEQFF
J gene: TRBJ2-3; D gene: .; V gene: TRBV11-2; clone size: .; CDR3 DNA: TGTGCCAGCAGCTTAGGCACAGATACGCAGTATTTT; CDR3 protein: CASSLGTDTQYF
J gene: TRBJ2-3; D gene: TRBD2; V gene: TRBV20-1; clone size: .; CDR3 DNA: TGCAGTGCCATGGGACTAGCGGGGGGGCAAAGAGATACGCAGTATTTT; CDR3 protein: CSAMGLAGGQRDTQYF
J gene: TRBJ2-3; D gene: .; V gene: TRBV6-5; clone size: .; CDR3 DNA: TGTGCCCGCCTTGGTACGCAGTATTTT; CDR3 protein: CARLGTQYF
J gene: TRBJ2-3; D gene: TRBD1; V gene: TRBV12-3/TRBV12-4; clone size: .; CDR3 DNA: TGTGCCAGCAGTTACAGGGGAGAGGTAACAGATACGCAGTATTTT; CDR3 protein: CASSYRGEVTDTQYF
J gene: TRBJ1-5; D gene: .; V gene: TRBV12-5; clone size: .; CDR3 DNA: TGTGCTAGTGGTTTGACCGGGGACCAGCCCCAGCATTTT; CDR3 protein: CASGLTGDQPQHF
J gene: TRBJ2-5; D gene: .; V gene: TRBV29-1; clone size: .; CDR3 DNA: TGCAGCCACACTCAGGGGGGAGGTTTGGGAGAGACCCAGTACTTC; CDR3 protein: CSHTQGGGLGETQYF
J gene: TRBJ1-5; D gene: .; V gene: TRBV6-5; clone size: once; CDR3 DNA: TGTGCCAGCAGTACCGGGGGGTTTAGCAATCAGCCCCAGCATTTT; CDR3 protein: CASSTGGFSNQPQHF
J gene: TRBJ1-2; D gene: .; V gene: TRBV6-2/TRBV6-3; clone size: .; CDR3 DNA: TGTGCCAGCAGTTACTTCCCGGAGGGCTACACCTTC; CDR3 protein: CASSYFPEGYTF
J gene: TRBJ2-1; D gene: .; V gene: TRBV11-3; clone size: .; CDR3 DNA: TGTGCCAGCAGCCCAATGCCCCTCAATGAGCAGTTCTTC; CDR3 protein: CASSPMPLNEQFF
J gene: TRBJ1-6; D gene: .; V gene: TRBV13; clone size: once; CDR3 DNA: TGTGCCAGCAGCTTAGGGCAGGGTACGTCACCCCTCCACTTT; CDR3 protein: CASSLGQGTSPLHF
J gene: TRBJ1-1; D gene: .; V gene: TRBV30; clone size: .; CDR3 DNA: TGTGCCTGGAGTGTAGTAACAGGTAAAGCTTTCTTT; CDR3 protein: CAWSVVTGKAFF
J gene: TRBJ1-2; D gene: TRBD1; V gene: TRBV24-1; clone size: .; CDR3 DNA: TGTGCCACCTCAAACCCGGACAGGGACTATGGCTACACCTTC; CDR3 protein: CATSNPDRDYGYTF
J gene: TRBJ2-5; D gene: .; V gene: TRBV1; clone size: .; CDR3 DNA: TGCACCAGCAGCCAAGATCCGCGGGGCGAGACCCAGTACTTC; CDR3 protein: CTSSQDPRGETQYF
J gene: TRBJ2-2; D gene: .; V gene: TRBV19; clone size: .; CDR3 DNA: TGTGCCAGTAGTATAGCCCGAGACTCCACCGGGGAGCTGTTTTTT; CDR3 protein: CASSIARDSTGELFF
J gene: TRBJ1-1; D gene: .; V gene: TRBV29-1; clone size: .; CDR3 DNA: TGCAGCGTTGTAAGGCAGAACACTGAAGCTTTCTTT; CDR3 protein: CSVVRQNTEAFF
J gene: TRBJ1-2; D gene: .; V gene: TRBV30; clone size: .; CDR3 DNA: TGTGCCTGGAGAGGTTACTATGGCTACACCTTC; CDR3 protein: CAWRGYYGYTF
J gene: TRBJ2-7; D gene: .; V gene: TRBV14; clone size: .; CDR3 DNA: TGTGCCAGCAGCCAAGGGTGGAACGAGCAGTACTTC; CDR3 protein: CASSQGWNEQYF
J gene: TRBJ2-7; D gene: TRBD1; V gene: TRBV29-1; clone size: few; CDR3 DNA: TGCAGCGTCGAGGGACAGGGGTACGAGCAGTACTTC; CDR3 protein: CSVEGQGYEQYF
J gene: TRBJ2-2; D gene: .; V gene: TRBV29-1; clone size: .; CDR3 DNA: TGCAGCGTAAGAGGGAACACCGGGGAGCTGTTTTTT; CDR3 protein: CSVRGNTGELFF
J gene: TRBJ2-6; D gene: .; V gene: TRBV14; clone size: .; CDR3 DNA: TGTGCCAGCAGCCCGATCACAGGGCGCGGGGCCAACGTCCTGACTTTC; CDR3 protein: CASSPITGRGANVLTF
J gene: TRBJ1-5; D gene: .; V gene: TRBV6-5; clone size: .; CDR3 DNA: TGTGCCAGCAGTGCCTACGGTGAGCCCCAGCATTTT; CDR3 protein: CASSAYGEPQHF
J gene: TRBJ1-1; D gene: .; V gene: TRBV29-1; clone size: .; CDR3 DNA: TGCAGCGTTGTGGTACGAGGGGACCGAACGAACACTGAAGCTTTCTTT; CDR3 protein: CSVVVRGDRTNTEAFF
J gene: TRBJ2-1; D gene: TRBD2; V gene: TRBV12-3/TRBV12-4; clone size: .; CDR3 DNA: TGTGCCAGCATCTGGCGGGGGGGCCCTACTCAGGAGCAGTTCTTC; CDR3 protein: CASIWRGGPTQEQFF
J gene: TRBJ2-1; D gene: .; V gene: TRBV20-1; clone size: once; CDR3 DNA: TGCAGTGCTAGAGCTGGAGTCCATTCGGGTTACAATGAGCAGTTCTTC; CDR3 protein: CSARAGVHSGYNEQFF
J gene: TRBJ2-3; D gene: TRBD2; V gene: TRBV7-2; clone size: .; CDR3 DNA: TGTGCCAGCAGCTTAGATAGCGGGGGGCTTGCAGATACGCAGTATTTT; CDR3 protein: CASSLDSGGLADTQYF
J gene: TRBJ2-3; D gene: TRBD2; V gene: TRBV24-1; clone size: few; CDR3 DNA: TGTGCCACCGCCGGGACTAGCGGCACAGATACGCAGTATTTT; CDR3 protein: CATAGTSGTDTQYF
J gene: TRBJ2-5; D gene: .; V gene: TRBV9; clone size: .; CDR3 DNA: TGTGCCAGCAGCGTGAGGTCCTCAGAAGAGACCCAGTACTTC; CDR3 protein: CASSVRSSEETQYF
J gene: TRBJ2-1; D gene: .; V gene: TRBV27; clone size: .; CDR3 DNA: TGTGCCAGCGGGGGCCTTTACAATGAGCAGTTCTTC; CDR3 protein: CASGGLYNEQFF
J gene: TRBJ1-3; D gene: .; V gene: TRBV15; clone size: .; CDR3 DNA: TGTGCCACCAGTTGGGGCCAGGGCACCATATATTTT; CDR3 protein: CATSWGQGTIYF
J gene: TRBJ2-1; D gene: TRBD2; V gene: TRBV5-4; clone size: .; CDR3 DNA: TGTGCCAGCAGCCCGACTAGCCCAAGCTCCTACAATGAGCAGTTCTTC; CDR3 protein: CASSPTSPSSYNEQFF
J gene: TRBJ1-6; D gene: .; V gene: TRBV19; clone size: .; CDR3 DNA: TGTGCCAGTAAGAAGGGAGGGGCGGATAATTCACCCCTCCACTTT; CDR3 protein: CASKKGGADNSPLHF